The 21 T cell receptor beta chains listed next were all sequenced from one sample in a study of glioma-infiltrating T cells. The iRepertoire nested amplicon-rescue multiplex PCR amplified TCR alpha and beta CDR3s from RNA. TCRdb independently ran MiXCR on the multiplex PCR reads; one entry per CDR3 protein. The sample carries around 190,000 distinct CDR3 sequences, more than 35% recorded once. Sequencing was done on a sample of glioma tissue, nonneoplastic brain tissue, or PBMCs (not recorded which). The receptors derive from a human donor with low-grade glioma or glioblastoma, undergoing nonglioma brain surgery, or in good health (not recorded which).

This clonotype has more than one count but fewer than ten. V and J are TRBV7-2 and TRBJ2-7; 13 positions agree with TRBD2. Germline lookup yields CDR1 SGHTA and CDR2 FQGNSA. V dropped 1 base and J dropped 2; count of bases not matched to a gene: 8. There are 18 residues in the CDR3. CDR3 region: CASSLGLAGGQVPYEQYF. CDR3 DNA: TGTGCCAGCAGCTTAGGACTAGCGGGAGGACAGGTCCCCTACGAGCAGTACTTC. The entire variable domain, with the rest obtained from reference TRBV7-2 and TRBJ2-7, is as follows: GAGVSQSPSNKVTEKGKDVELRCDPISGHTALYWYRQSLGQGLEFLIYFQGNSAPDKSGLPSDRFSAERTGGSVSTLTIQRTQQEDSAVYLCASSLGLAGGQVPYEQYFGPGTRLTVT.

This clonotype has only a few counts. The J gene is TRBJ1-2, the V gene TRBV2; D not resolved. V gave up 2 bases and J gave up 0 bases, with 10 bases separating them. This CDR3 is built from 15 residues. Germline values: CDR1 SNHLY, CDR2 FYNNEI. In DNA form, the CDR3 reads TGTGCCAGCAGTGAAAGGACGGGAGCTAACTATGGCTACACCTTC. It specifies CASSERTGANYGYTF.

Concerning this clonotype: A much larger clone differs by one base, so this may be a read error. This sequence joins TRBV4-2 and TRBJ2-7; no definite D call. The germline V gene encodes CDR1 LGHNA and CDR2 YNFKEQ. The CDR3 extends over 13 amino acids. In nucleotides, the CDR3 is TGTGCCAGCAGCCTCAGAGCTGCCTACGATCAGTACTTC. This sequence encodes CASSLRAAYDQYF.

On this clonotype itself: This likely comes from a read error, as the CDR3 has no conserved phenylalanine or tryptophan at its end. J is TRBJ2-7 and V is TRBV2; 7 nucleotides line up with TRBD1. Germline-derived CDR1 and CDR2 are SNHLY and FYNNEI. The CDR3 is 14 amino acids. The ends lost 8 bases at V and 9 bases at J; junction bases unmatched: 16. The CDR3, as DNA: TGTGCCAGCTCACAGCAAGGGGGCACTGGGCGGCAGTACTCC. This gives the protein CASSQQGGTGRQYS.

The rearrangement links TRBV7-2 to TRBJ2-1, with 10 positions matching TRBD1. CDR3 length: 16 residues. In germline, CDR1 is SGHTA, CDR2 FQGNSA. V shed 2 bases, J shed 15 bases, and the junction held 16 bases outside the gene matches. Written as DNA, the CDR3 is TGTGCCAGCAGCTTAAGGTCTCCCGGGACAGGGGTGGTACCGTTCTTC. Protein: CASSLRSPGTGVVPFF.

This clonotype has a handful of counts. V is TRBV5-4 and J is TRBJ2-3; the match to TRBD2 covers 9 bases. Per germline, CDR1 SGHNT and CDR2 YYREEE (reference sequence). The CDR3 extends over 15 amino acids. V shed 3 bases, J shed 5 bases, and the junction held 7 bases outside the gene matches. CDR3: CASSSRLAEKDTQYF. In DNA form, the CDR3 reads TGTGCCAGCAGCTCCCGACTAGCGGAAAAAGATACGCAGTATTTT.

Turning to this clonotype: A single base separates this from a much larger clone, so it may be a read error. The J gene is TRBJ2-5, the V gene TRBV7-9; D remains unclear. This CDR3 contains 15 residues. In germline, CDR1 is SEHNR, CDR2 FQNEAQ (reference sequence). V lost 5 bases, J lost 5 bases, and 18 bases lay in between. DNA of the CDR3: TGTGCCAGCAGCGATGGCCGCCTAATGATGGAGACCCAGTACTTC. As protein: CASSDGRLMMETQYF.

This clonotype was recorded a few times. The gene calls are TRBV7-9 and TRBJ2-5, with 10 positions matching TRBD2. Germline V gives CDR1 SEHNR, CDR2 FQNEAQ (reference sequence). Losses at the gene ends were 2 bases for V and 5 bases for J; bases not matched to a gene: 8. CDR3 length: 16 residues. DNA of the CDR3: TGTGCCAGCAGCTTATCTAGCGGGAGTACAGCGGAGACCCAGTACTTC. Translation: CASSLSSGSTAETQYF.

This clonotype turned up a few times. This chain uses TRBV14 with TRBJ1-1; 7 nucleotides line up with TRBD1. Trimming cost V 1 base and J 5 bases; bases outside gene matches: 7. Germline-derived CDR1 and CDR2 are SGHDN and FVKESK. This CDR3 has 15 amino acids. CDR3 protein: CASSQGTGRQTEAFF. The DNA for the CDR3 is TGTGCCAGCAGCCAAGGGACAGGACGGCAGACTGAAGCTTTCTTT.

In this sample, this clonotype turned up a few times. In nucleotides, the CDR3 is TGTGCCAGTAGTCAGCGGCGGAAGGGTAGCACAGATACGCAGTATTTT. Its protein product is CASSQRRKGSTDTQYF. This rearrangement joins TRBV19 to TRBJ2-3; D is possibly TRBD2 (5 bases). The V and J ends lost 5 bases and 0 bases respectively, with 15 bases between them. This CDR3 spans 16 amino acids. Per the germline V gene, CDR1 is LNHDA and CDR2 is SQIVND (reference sequence).

About this clonotype itself: No conserved phenylalanine or tryptophan is present at the end of the CDR3, so a read error is the likely explanation. This chain joins TRBV29-1 and TRBJ2-3, with 8 bases matching TRBD2. Germline V lookup: CDR1 SQVTM, CDR2 ANQGSEA. The CDR3 covers 13 residues. J gave up 0 bases and V 6 bases, and 2 bases lay outside the gene matches. The CDR3 DNA is TGCAGCGTGAGCGGGGGTAGCACAGATACGCAGTATCTT. It specifies CSVSGGSTDTQYL.

Only a few counts were recorded for this clonotype. A much larger clone differs from this one at a single base, so this may be a read error. The DNA for the CDR3 is TGTGCCACCAGAAGAGTACTGGGTAATCAGCCCCAGCATTTT. This codes for CATRRVLGNQPQHF. The chain combines TRBV15 with TRBJ1-5; D unresolved. Per the germline V gene, CDR1 is LNHNV and CDR2 is YYDKDF (reference sequence). The CDR3 is 14 amino acids. The entire variable domain, with the rest obtained from reference TRBV15 and TRBJ1-5, is as follows: DAMVIQNPRYQVTQFGKPVTLSCSQTLNHNVMYWYQQKSSQAPKLLFHYYDKDFNNEADTPDNFQSRRPNTSFCFLDIRSPGLGDTAMYLCATRRVLGNQPQHFGDGTRLSIL.

The J gene is TRBJ1-1, the V gene TRBV20-1; D is unclear. V lost 0 bases and J 4 bases, leaving 12 bases between the germline ends. The germline CDR1 and CDR2 sequences are DFQATT and SNEGSKA (reference sequence). CDR3 size: 14 residues. CDR3 loop: CSARDPGSSTEAFF. The CDR3, as DNA: TGCAGTGCTAGAGATCCCGGGTCTTCCACTGAAGCTTTCTTT.

CDR3 protein: CASSEYKTQYF. In nucleotides, the CDR3 is TGTGCCAGCAGTGAATACAAGACCCAGTACTTC. The V call is TRBV25-1, the J call TRBJ2-5; D unresolved. Germline V gene data show CDR1 as MGHDK and CDR2 as SYGVNS. The CDR3 is 11 residues long. Trimming shortened V by 0 bases and J by 6 bases, and 2 bases separated the two germline ends.

This clonotype has a single count. Just one base apart from a much larger clone, this may be a read error. V gene TRBV7-9 combines with J gene TRBJ2-7; D tentatively fits TRBD1 or TRBD2 (5 bases each). CDR1 is SEHNR, CDR2 FQNEAQ, per germline (reference sequence). Deletions cut 1 base from V and 4 bases from J, with 11 bases between. CDR3 size: 14 residues. CDR3 nucleotide sequence: TGTGCCAGCAGCTTAGGAGGGGATCGTTACGAGCAGTACTTC. It translates to CASSLGGDRYEQYF.

On this clonotype: This may come from a read error, since a much larger clone is one base off. The V gene is TRBV27, the J gene TRBJ2-7; D gene uncertain. Looked up from germline, CDR1 is MNHEY and CDR2 is SMNVEV (reference sequence). The V gene lost 5 bases and the J gene lost 9 bases, with 20 bases spanning the gap. The CDR3 spans 14 residues. The CDR3 reads CASSPSLYVVVQYF. CDR3 coding DNA: TGTGCCAGCAGTCCGAGCCTCTACGTAGTCGTGCAGTACTTC.

This clonotype was seen only once. A much bigger clone sits one base away, suggesting this may be a read error. The chain links TRBV20-1 to TRBJ2-1; D tentatively reads TRBD1 or TRBD2 (5 bases each). The CDR3 consists of 13 residues. In germline, CDR1 is DFQATT, CDR2 SNEGSKA (reference sequence). The CDR3 DNA reads TGCAGTGCTAGAGATGATGCAGCCAGGGAGCGGTTCTTC. It specifies CSARDDAARERFF.

This chain connects TRBV18 to TRBJ2-5; D is possibly TRBD2 (6 bases). The CDR3 runs 16 residues. Germline-derived CDR1 and CDR2 are KGHSH and LQKENI. V was pared by 4 bases and J by 2 bases, with 17 bases between. CDR3 DNA sequence: TGTGCCAGCTCACATTATCCTAGCGCCATACAAGAGACCCAGTACTTC. Protein product: CASSHYPSAIQETQYF.

As regards this clonotype: A read error may explain this, as a much larger clone is one base away. J is TRBJ2-2 and V is TRBV28; D unclear. CDR1 and CDR2 (germline): MDHEN, SYDVKM. This CDR3 comprises 15 residues. CDR3 DNA: TGTGCCATCAGTTTGACGGGCGATATGTCCGGGGAGCTGTTTTTT. Its translation is CAISLTGDMSGELFF.

This chain uses TRBV10-3 with TRBJ1-6; 7 nucleotides line up with TRBD1. The CDR3 extends over 16 amino acids. Germline-derived CDR1 and CDR2 are ENHRY and SYGVKD. The trim removed 0 bases at V and 9 bases at J, leaving 8 bases unmatched. CDR3 bases: TGTGCCATCAGTGAGTCGATTCGGGACAGCATTTCACCCCTCCACTTT. Translated, it gives CAISESIRDSISPLHF.

This clonotype was observed many times. V is TRBV20-1 and J is TRBJ2-3; D remains ambiguous. The CDR3 length is 12 residues. Germline V gene lookup returns CDR1 DFQATT and CDR2 SNEGSKA (reference sequence). V gave up 3 bases and J gave up 11 bases, with 15 bases separating them. This chain's CDR3 is CSASNLRTGQYF. The DNA for the CDR3 is TGCAGTGCTAGCAACCTGCGGACGGGGCAGTATTTT.